The sequence of this T cell receptor (beta chain) was determined in a study of blood T cell repertoires in COVID-19. Germline CDR1 is SGHRS and CDR2 is YFSETQ. Unmatched junction bases numbered 12, after V lost 4 bases and J lost 4 bases. This CDR3 region has 16 residues. Profiled with immunoSEQ multiplex PCR; TCRdb holds only in-frame clones, not every one. The data contain a few hundred thousand clones, about nine tenths of them singletons. This clone showed up just once. Sequencing was performed on peripheral blood. The chain employs TRBV5-1 and TRBJ1-1, with TRBD1 identical over 8 bases. This TCR derives from a woman aged 25 to 39 with COVID-19, enrolled during active disease. The DNA for the CDR3 is TGCGCCAGCAGCCCCGGACAGGGAACCTGGGGCACTGAAGCTTTCTTT. Protein: CASSPGQGTWGTEAFF.